This T cell receptor beta chain originates from a study of regulatory T cells in long-lasting Graves disease. The CDR3 runs to 15 residues. CDR1 is DFQATT and CDR2 is SNEGSKA in the germline V gene (reference sequence). Between the trimmed V and J ends, which lost 3 bases and 1 base, there was a span of 15 bases. Time point specified: persistent/refractory GD, antithyroid drugs over 5 years with positive TRAb. Generation of the TCR library employed RNA extracted from PBMCs. Through Arm-PCR of CDR3 regions and iRepertoire HTBI primers, TCR beta libraries were built. TCRdb re-analysed the multiplex PCR reads in MiXCR, keeping a single row per CDR3 protein. This repertoire shows hundreds of thousands of distinct CDR3 sequences, less than 20% found once; its top ten account for approximately 31%. This clonotype was seen at least ten times. Antigen unknown. Study outcomes and limitations: Sample size, which was small, may have reduced accuracy.

V is TRBV20-1 and J is TRBJ1-1; D is perhaps TRBD1 (5 bases). This specimen consisted of peripheral blood mononuclear cells (PBMCs), obtained when the disease was refractory, from a patient treated with antithyroid drugs. The receptor comes from a female donor with Graves disease. DNA of the CDR3: TGCAGTGCTAGCGGGGCGCAGTGGTCGAACACTGAAGCTTTCTTT. Protein: CSASGAQWSNTEAFF.